These 29 T cell receptor beta chains were sequenced from one sample in a study of T cells in Graves' hyperthyroidism and ophthalmopathy. From RNA transcripts, TCR beta CDR3 regions were amplified. Using the HTBI primer set, a first-round RT-PCR was run on the TCR CDR3. TCRdb re-derived calls from the multiplex PCR reads in MiXCR, one entry per CDR3 protein. Among around 350,000 distinct CDR3 sequences listed, around a quarter were seen once. The sample was blood. These receptors all come from a man in his fifties or sixties with Graves' hyperthyroidism.

This clonotype was counted between two and nine times. V gene TRBV6-1 combines with J gene TRBJ2-7; D possibly corresponds to TRBD2 (5 bases). Germline V gene data show CDR1 as MNHNS and CDR2 as SASEGT. The V end lost 1 base, the J end lost 2 bases, and 12 bases lay between the germline ends. The CDR3 extends over 15 amino acids. The CDR3 protein is CASSEGLGDPYEQYF. DNA for the CDR3: TGTGCCAGCAGTGAAGGATTGGGAGACCCCTACGAGCAGTACTTC.

This clonotype was seen only a few times. V gene TRBV28 combines with J gene TRBJ1-6; tentatively, D is TRBD1 (6 bases). Trimming took off 2 bases at V and 6 bases at J, with 11 bases between the two ends. CDR3 length: 15 residues. Germline CDR1 reads MDHEN; CDR2 reads SYDVKM. CDR3 sequence: CASSLGGGGNSPLHF. The CDR3 bases are TGTGCCAGCAGTTTAGGGGGCGGCGGTAATTCACCCCTCCACTTT.

V and J are TRBV20-1 and TRBJ2-3; D gene uncertain. The V gene lost 6 bases and the J gene lost 0 bases, with 7 bases spanning the gap. CDR3 size: 12 residues. Looked up from germline, CDR1 is DFQATT and CDR2 is SNEGSKA (reference sequence). CDR3 sequence: CSAISSTDTQYF. CDR3 DNA: TGCAGTGCCATCAGCAGCACAGATACGCAGTATTTT.

This clonotype occurred a few times. V usage is TRBV7-2 and J usage is TRBJ2-2; 9 positions agree with TRBD2. CDR3 length equals 16 residues. Germline CDR1 SGHTA, CDR2 FQGNSA. The V gene end was trimmed by 5 bases and the J gene end by 5 bases; junction bases not matched to a gene: 9. CDR3 protein: CASSLQGAGGTGELFF. The CDR3 coding sequence is TGTGCCAGCAGCCTCCAGGGAGCGGGAGGAACCGGGGAGCTGTTTTTT.

The chain combines TRBV5-1 with TRBJ2-2, with 10 bases fitting TRBD2. J was trimmed by 4 bases and V by 2 bases; bases with no gene match: 11. This CDR3 has 18 residues. Germline-derived CDR1 and CDR2 are SGHRS and YFSETQ. The CDR3 DNA reads TGCGCCAGCAGCTTTGCCACCCCGGGACTAGCGCGCACCGGGGAGCTGTTTTTT. This gives the protein CASSFATPGLARTGELFF.

Notes on this clonotype: Germline is not matched at one junction end, which may reflect a read error. The chain uses TRBV27 and TRBJ2-7; D ambiguous. This CDR3 comprises 13 residues. CDR1 and CDR2 from the germline V gene are MNHEY and SMNVEV (reference sequence). CDR3 region: CACSPRRRHEQYF. The CDR3 DNA reads as TGTGCCTGCAGCCCCAGACGACGCCACGAGCAGTACTTC.

This clonotype was detected many times. CDR3 protein: CASSLGATSTDTQYF. Written as DNA, the CDR3 is TGTGCCAGCAGTTTGGGGGCGACGAGCACAGATACGCAGTATTTT. The chain employs TRBV7-3 and TRBJ2-3; D may be TRBD1 (6 bases). V lost 6 bases and J lost 0, with 13 bases in between. The CDR3 is 15 residues long. CDR1 is SGHTA, CDR2 FQGTGA, per germline.

CDR3 bases: TGTGCCAGCAGCGACTCGGACGCATACGAGCAGTACTTC. Amino acids: CASSDSDAYEQYF. The chain uses TRBV12-3 or TRBV12-4 and TRBJ2-7; no reliable D call. Between the trimmed V and J ends, which lost 6 bases and 4 bases, there was a span of 13 bases. The CDR3 loop spans 13 amino acids.

This clonotype showed up many times. CDR3 residues: CASSQPRTGRVRETQYF. Written as DNA, the CDR3 is TGTGCCAGCAGCCAACCGAGGACAGGGCGTGTTCGAGAGACCCAGTACTTC. The V gene is TRBV3-1, the J gene TRBJ2-5; TRBD1 matches 8 bases. The CDR3 sequence is 17 residues long. The J segment lost 4 bases and the V segment lost 2 bases, leaving 12 bases of the junction unmatched. CDR1 and CDR2 from the germline V gene are LGHDT and YNNKEL (reference sequence).

The chain couples TRBV19 to TRBJ2-4; D is ambiguous. The CDR3 has 15 amino acids. The germline gives CDR1 LNHDA, CDR2 SQIVND (reference sequence). V was cut by 4 bases and J by 6 bases, with 16 bases left in between. This chain's CDR3 is CASSTRAPLGNIQYF. The DNA for the CDR3 is TGTGCCAGTAGTACGCGTGCCCCACTGGGAAACATTCAGTACTTC.

The rearrangement uses TRBV20-1 and TRBJ2-7; D gene uncertain. Trimming stripped 4 bases from V and 3 bases from J, with 7 bases between. The length of the CDR3 is 11 residues. Looked up from germline, CDR1 is DFQATT and CDR2 is SNEGSKA (reference sequence). The CDR3 bases are TGCAGTGCTACCCCAGGCTACGAGCAGTACTTC. It codes for CSATPGYEQYF.

The CDR3 bases are TGTGCCAGCAGTGACGGACGGAGGAACACCGGGGAGCTGTTTTTT. Amino acids: CASSDGRRNTGELFF. The chain recombines TRBV6-1 with TRBJ2-2; no reliable D call. The germline CDR1 and CDR2 sequences are MNHNS and SASEGT. Trimming took 3 bases from V and 1 from J, leaving 9 bases between them. This CDR3 spans 15 amino acids.

The chain employs TRBV4-1 and TRBJ2-7; the D is unclear. The CDR3 has 16 residues. Germline CDR1 reads MGHRA; CDR2 reads YSYEKL. V gave up 1 base and J gave up 2 bases, with 15 bases separating them. CDR3 sequence (DNA): TGCGCCAGCAGCCAAGTCTTGGAAGGTCCGGCCTACGAGCAGTACTTC. Translation gives CASSQVLEGPAYEQYF.

This clonotype was detected many times. The rearrangement uses TRBV2 and TRBJ1-5, with D maybe TRBD1 (6 bases). The CDR3 is 15 residues long. Germline V lookup: CDR1 SNHLY, CDR2 FYNNEI. The V gene lost 5 bases and the J gene lost 0 bases, with 11 bases spanning the gap. The chain's CDR3 is CASSYRDYSNQPQHF. The CDR3 DNA follows: TGTGCCAGCAGTTACAGGGACTATAGCAATCAGCCCCAGCATTTT.

This clonotype occurred a few times. The chain couples TRBV6-1 to TRBJ2-7, with 9 bases aligning to TRBD1. Germline assignment: CDR1 MNHNS and CDR2 SASEGT. Losses at the gene ends were 4 bases for V and 3 bases for J; bases not matched to a gene: 4. The CDR3 contains 14 residues. The CDR3: CASSAQGAIYEQYF. DNA of the CDR3: TGTGCCAGCAGTGCACAGGGGGCAATCTACGAGCAGTACTTC.

This clonotype was observed a few times. The chain couples TRBV18 to TRBJ2-5; D might be TRBD1 (5 bases). V was trimmed by 0 bases and J by 3 bases, leaving 5 bases between them. Germline CDR1 and CDR2: KGHSH and LQKENI. The CDR3 has 13 residues. For the CDR3, the DNA is TGTGCCAGCTCACCACCGACAGAAGAGACCCAGTACTTC. Encoded protein: CASSPPTEETQYF.

This clonotype has a single count. The CDR3 reads CASSVTSGRNEQFF. CDR3 nucleotides: TGCGCCAGCAGTGTGACTAGCGGAAGGAATGAGCAGTTCTTC. The J gene is TRBJ2-1, the V gene TRBV10-2, with 9 bases that match TRBD2. CDR1 WSHSY and CDR2 SAAADI come from the germline V gene. The CDR3 is made up of 14 amino acids. Unmatched junction bases numbered 5, after V lost 4 bases and J lost 7 bases.

This clonotype was observed at least ten times. The chain uses TRBV11-2 and TRBJ2-1, with 7 bases matching TRBD1. The J segment lost 0 bases and the V segment lost 5 bases, leaving 4 bases of the junction unmatched. The CDR3 has 15 residues. The V gene's germline CDR1 is SGHAT and CDR2 FQNNGV. This chain's CDR3 is CASSTWDSSYNEQFF. CDR3 coding DNA: TGTGCCAGCAGCACGTGGGACAGCTCCTACAATGAGCAGTTCTTC.

This rearrangement joins TRBV2 to TRBJ2-6, with TRBD1 matching 7 bases. The V gene end was trimmed by 4 bases and the J gene end by 1 base; junction bases not matched to a gene: 7. There are 17 residues in the CDR3. Germline loops: CDR1 SNHLY, CDR2 FYNNEI. The CDR3 loop is CASSVSTGYSGANVLTF. In nucleotides, the CDR3 is TGTGCCAGCAGTGTATCGACAGGGTATTCTGGGGCCAACGTCCTGACTTTC. Drawing the rest from reference TRBV2 and TRBJ2-6, the complete variable domain is EPEVTQTPSHQVTQMGQEVILRCVPISNHLYFYWYRQILGQKVEFLVSFYNNEISEKSEIFDDQFSVERPDGSNFTLKIRSTKLEDSAMYFCASSVSTGYSGANVLTFGAGSRLTVL.

The chain joins TRBV5-1 to TRBJ2-7; 13 bases are a match to TRBD2. CDR1 is SGHRS, CDR2 YFSETQ, per germline. V dropped 4 bases and J dropped 7; count of bases not matched to a gene: 11. CDR3 length: 16 residues. The DNA of the CDR3 is TGCGCCAGCAGCCTCGGACTAGCGGGAGCCGTTAGGGAGCAGTACTTC. Protein: CASSLGLAGAVREQYF. The variable domain in full, completed from reference TRBV5-1 and TRBJ2-7, reads KAGVTQTPRYLIKTRGQQVTLSCSPISGHRSVSWYQQTPGQGLQFLFEYFSETQRNKGNFPGRFSGRQFSNSRSEMNVSTLELGDSALYLCASSLGLAGAVREQYFGPGTRLTVT.

This clonotype occurred a few times. This chain links TRBV7-9 with TRBJ2-3; D unclear. CDR1 SEHNR and CDR2 FQNEAQ come from the germline V gene (reference sequence). Trimming removed 0 bases at V and 5 bases at J, with 6 bases between. The CDR3 runs to 13 residues. Here the CDR3 DNA reads TGTGCCAGCAGCTTAGCGTCGAGAGATACGCAGTATTTT. Translated, it gives CASSLASRDTQYF.

The chain combines TRBV28 with TRBJ2-1; D might be TRBD2 (5 bases). This CDR3 has 18 amino acids. V dropped 1 base and J dropped 0 bases, with 16 bases sitting between them. Germline loops: CDR1 MDHEN, CDR2 SYDVKM. The CDR3 DNA sequence: TGTGCCAGCAGTTTATCGTCTGGGCGGGCGAGCTCCTACAATGAGCAGTTCTTC. It encodes CASSLSSGRASSYNEQFF.

This clonotype showed up many times. The rearrangement links TRBV12-3 or TRBV12-4 to TRBJ2-3; 10 bases fit TRBD2. The CDR3 is made up of 16 amino acids. J was trimmed by 2 bases and V by 5 bases; bases with no gene match: 7. CDR3 DNA: TGTGCCAGCAGTCTCAAAAGCGGGAGGGTCACAGATACGCAGTATTTT. It yields the protein CASSLKSGRVTDTQYF.

The chain recombines TRBV30 with TRBJ2-1, with 13 bases aligning to TRBD2. The CDR3 contains 15 residues. V was pared by 3 bases and J by 7 bases, with 6 bases of the junction left unmatched. The germline V gene has CDR1 GTSNPN and CDR2 SVGIG (reference sequence). CDR3 in amino acids: CAWSPLAGGPNEQFF. The CDR3 nucleotides read TGTGCCTGGAGCCCACTAGCGGGAGGGCCTAATGAGCAGTTCTTC.

Ten or more counts support this clonotype. The chain combines TRBV29-1 with TRBJ1-1; 7 nucleotides match TRBD1. The CDR3 length is 12 residues. CDR1 is SQVTM and CDR2 is ANQGSEA in the germline V gene. V lost 7 bases, J lost 9 bases, and 11 bases stayed unmatched. The CDR3 protein is CSGLQGIGQAFF. For the CDR3, the DNA is TGCAGCGGACTACAGGGGATCGGACAAGCTTTCTTT.

This clonotype was counted a few times. This chain connects TRBV13 to TRBJ2-7; perhaps TRBD1 as D (5 bases). The CDR3 consists of 15 residues. V was clipped by 4 bases and J by 7 bases, with 20 bases between them. Germline-derived CDR1 and CDR2 are PRHDT and FYEKMQ (reference sequence). The CDR3 protein is CASSSAGSGSWEQYF. CDR3 DNA: TGTGCCAGCAGCTCCGCAGGGTCTGGGTCCTGGGAGCAGTACTTC.

This clonotype was detected only a few times. V is TRBV4-2 and J is TRBJ2-3, with a tentative D call TRBD2 (5 bases). The CDR3 extends over 16 amino acids. Germline V gene lookup returns CDR1 LGHNA and CDR2 YNFKEQ. The V end lost 3 bases, the J end lost 3 bases, and 16 bases lay between the germline ends. CDR3 in DNA: TGTGCCAGCAGCCATAGCGAGGGAGCAAAGACAGATACGCAGTATTTT. Residues: CASSHSEGAKTDTQYF.

V usage is TRBV28 and J usage is TRBJ2-3, with TRBD1 as a possible D gene (6 bases). Germline lookup yields CDR1 MDHEN and CDR2 SYDVKM. The CDR3 contains 14 residues. Trimming took 5 bases from V and 11 from J, leaving 20 bases between them. This chain's CDR3 is CASSPRDGTLWQYF. The CDR3 nucleotides are TGTGCCAGCAGTCCGAGGGACGGGACACTTTGGCAGTATTTT.

CDR3 amino acids: CASSRTRGINRELFF. In nucleotides, the CDR3 is TGTGCCAGCAGCAGGACTAGAGGGATTAACCGGGAGCTGTTTTTT. The rearrangement links TRBV6-1 to TRBJ2-2; 7 bases fit TRBD2. Germline-derived CDR1 and CDR2 are MNHNS and SASEGT. CDR3 length equals 15 residues. The ends lost 6 bases at V and 9 bases at J; junction bases unmatched: 13.